Listed here are 32 T cell receptor beta chains from one sample, sequenced in a study of blood T cell repertoires in COVID-19. Sequencing used immunoSEQ multiplex PCR; TCRdb keeps in-frame clones, though not all of them. This table has about 74,000 clones, more than 75% appearing once. The sequenced sample was peripheral blood. These receptors were taken from a human donor in a cohort sampled during active COVID-19.

This chain links TRBV28 with TRBJ2-7; 8 bases align to TRBD1. The CDR3 spans 13 residues. The J segment lost 4 bases and the V segment lost 5 bases, leaving 4 bases of the junction unmatched. Germline CDR1 and CDR2: MDHEN and SYDVKM. For the CDR3, the DNA is TGTGCCAGCAGTGCAGGGGGCATATACGAGCAGTACTTC. Protein sequence: CASSAGGIYEQYF.

The chain couples TRBV3-1 (or the pseudogene TRBV3-2) to TRBJ2-7; a possible D gene is TRBD2 (7 bases). The V end lost 3 bases, the J end lost 6 bases, and 18 bases lay between the germline ends. CDR3 length equals 15 residues. CDR1 is LGHDT, CDR2 YNNKEL, per germline (reference sequence). The CDR3 coding sequence is TGTGCCAGCAGCCACGCAGGGGCGTGGGGGGGCGAGCAGTACTTC. Amino acids: CASSHAGAWGGEQYF.

The rearrangement uses TRBV28 and TRBJ2-7; TRBD1 matches 10 bases. This CDR3 spans 13 amino acids. Germline CDR1 MDHEN, CDR2 SYDVKM. In DNA, the CDR3 is TGTGCGGGTCGGGACAGGGGAGGAAACGAGCAGTACTTC. Amino acid sequence: CAGRDRGGNEQYF.

The chain recombines TRBV7-2 with TRBJ2-4; TRBD1 agrees at 10 bases. The CDR3 has 14 amino acids. The V segment lost 2 bases and the J segment 11 bases; nucleotides outside the gene matches: 6. CDR1 and CDR2 (germline): SGHTA, FQGNSA. DNA for the CDR3: TGTGCCAGCAGCTTAAGGGGGGACAGGGGATTTCAGTACTTC. Protein: CASSLRGDRGFQYF. Complete variable domain (other parts from reference TRBV7-2 and TRBJ2-4): GAGVSQSPSNKVTEKGKDVELRCDPISGHTALYWYRQSLGQGLEFLIYFQGNSAPDKSGLPSDRFSAERTGGSVSTLTIQRTQQEDSAVYLCASSLRGDRGFQYFGAGTRLSVL.

The table lists this clone with a count of one. This chain joins TRBV14 and TRBJ1-1; 8 bases line up with TRBD1. This CDR3 has 14 residues. With 6 bases clipped from V and 4 bases from J, the junction kept 7 bases outside the gene matches. CDR1 is SGHDN and CDR2 is FVKESK in the germline V gene. CDR3 residues: CASRKAGGATEAFF. Here the CDR3 DNA reads TGTGCCAGCAGGAAGGCAGGGGGCGCCACTGAAGCTTTCTTT. The full variable domain, completed using reference TRBV14 and TRBJ1-1, is EAGVTQFPSHSVIEKGQTVTLRCDPISGHDNLYWYRRVMGKEIKFLLHFVKESKQDESGMPNNRFLAERTGGTYSTLKVQPAELEDSGVYFCASRKAGGATEAFFGQGTRLTVV.

The chain combines TRBV5-4 with TRBJ1-2; tentatively, D is TRBD1 (6 bases). V was cut by 0 bases and J by 3 bases, with 12 bases left in between. The CDR3 is made up of 15 amino acids. CDR1 is SGHNT, CDR2 YYREEE, per germline (reference sequence). As DNA, the CDR3 is TGTGCCAGCAGCTTGGAGGGGCGACAGGACTATGGCTACACCTTC. It is translated as CASSLEGRQDYGYTF.

The chain joins TRBV6-5 to TRBJ2-5; no clear D gene. Deletions cut 6 bases from V and 1 base from J, with 6 bases between. The CDR3 extends over 12 amino acids. Germline values: CDR1 MNHEY, CDR2 SVGAGI. The CDR3 nucleotides are TGTGCCAGCAGGGCCATCCAAGAGACCCAGTACTTC. This codes for CASRAIQETQYF.

The chain links TRBV7-9 to TRBJ2-6, with 9 bases that match TRBD1. Germline lookup yields CDR1 SEHNR and CDR2 FQNEAQ (reference sequence). J was trimmed by 1 base and V by 8 bases; bases with no gene match: 3. The CDR3 covers 15 residues. This CDR3 reads CASGGQGSGANVLTF. Here the CDR3 DNA reads TGTGCCAGCGGGGGACAGGGTTCTGGGGCCAACGTCCTGACTTTC. The full variable domain, rest sourced from reference TRBV7-9 and TRBJ2-6, is DTGVSQNPRHKITKRGQNVTFRCDPISEHNRLYWYRQTLGQGPEFLTYFQNEAQLEKSRLLSDRFSAERPKGSFSTLEIQRTEQGDSAMYLCASGGQGSGANVLTFGAGSRLTVL.

This clone was seen a few times. The chain recombines TRBV5-8 with TRBJ2-1, with D possibly matching TRBD2 (5 bases). Trimming took off 1 base at V and 6 bases at J, with 14 bases between the two ends. The germline gives CDR1 SGHTS, CDR2 YDEGEE. This CDR3 is 15 amino acids long. CDR3 DNA: TGTGCCAGCAGCTTGAAGTCTAGCCGTCGCAATGAGCAGTTCTTC. It encodes CASSLKSSRRNEQFF.

This clone was observed once. This chain joins TRBV6-6 and TRBJ1-2, with 7 bases aligning to TRBD1. CDR1 and CDR2 from the germline V gene are MNHNY and SVGAGI (reference sequence). V shed 11 bases and J 3 bases; nucleotides not matched to a gene: 12. This CDR3 is 14 amino acids long. The CDR3 nucleotides are TGTGCCGCATCAGGGGACAGCAACTACTATGGCTACACCTTC. It is translated as CAASGDSNYYGYTF.

This sequence joins TRBV6-6 and TRBJ2-5; a weak D match, TRBD1 (5 bases). V was pared by 5 bases and J by 3 bases, with 31 bases between. CDR1 MNHNY and CDR2 SVGAGI come from the germline V gene (reference sequence). CDR3 length: 20 amino acids. CDR3 in amino acids: CASSPSEWAGLPRVEETQYF. The CDR3 nucleotides read TGTGCCAGCAGTCCCTCGGAGTGGGCAGGGCTCCCAAGGGTGGAAGAGACCCAGTACTTC.

The chain couples TRBV27 to TRBJ2-1, with D possibly being TRBD2 (6 bases). The CDR3 covers 14 residues. V shed 6 bases and J shed 6 bases, with 15 bases lying between them. Germline V gives CDR1 MNHEY, CDR2 SMNVEV (reference sequence). DNA of the CDR3: TGTGCCAGCAGCTCCGGGGGTGACACCAATGAGCAGTTCTTC. It codes for CASSSGGDTNEQFF.

This clone was detected once. The rearrangement links TRBV5-4 to TRBJ2-2; D unclear. Germline V gives CDR1 SGHNT, CDR2 YYREEE (reference sequence). The length of the CDR3 is 14 residues. V lost 5 bases and J lost 0, with 8 bases in between. CDR3 coding DNA: TGTGCCAGCAGTAATTCCGCGAACACCGGGGAGCTGTTTTTT. This encodes CASSNSANTGELFF.

This chain uses TRBV14 with TRBJ2-7, with D maybe TRBD1 (5 bases). CDR1 and CDR2 (germline): SGHDN, FVKESK. The length of the CDR3 is 16 residues. V lost 0 bases and J lost 5, with 17 bases in between. The CDR3 is CASSQDLISSRDEQYF. In nucleotides, the CDR3 is TGTGCCAGCAGCCAAGATCTGATATCGAGCAGGGACGAGCAGTACTTC.

The V and J genes are TRBV18 and TRBJ1-1, with a tentative D call TRBD1 (6 bases). Germline V gene sequence: CDR1 KGHSH, CDR2 LQKENI. The CDR3 extends over 14 amino acids. Trimming pared 6 bases from V and 0 bases from J, leaving 11 bases between. The CDR3 loop is CASSRGGMNTEAFF. As DNA, the CDR3 is TGTGCCAGCTCCAGGGGCGGTATGAACACTGAAGCTTTCTTT.

The V and J genes are TRBV4-3 and TRBJ1-4, with TRBD1 as a possible D gene (6 bases). CDR3 length equals 15 residues. Trimming shortened V by 1 base and J by 5 bases, and 11 bases separated the two germline ends. Germline loops: CDR1 LGHNA, CDR2 YSLEER. Here the CDR3 DNA reads TGCGCCAGCAGCCAAGTGGGGGCCCAAAATGAAAAACTGTTTTTT. Its protein product is CASSQVGAQNEKLFF.

This sequence joins TRBV11-3 and TRBJ2-3; 11 bases map to TRBD2. The V and J ends lost 5 bases and 9 bases, in that order; junction bases with no gene match: 13. Per germline, CDR1 SGHNT and CDR2 YENEEA. The CDR3 extends over 16 amino acids. CDR3: CASSHKFSGGADTQYF. In nucleotides, the CDR3 is TGTGCCAGCAGCCACAAATTTAGCGGGGGGGCCGACACGCAGTATTTT.

V and J are TRBV5-8 and TRBJ1-2; D unclear. In germline, CDR1 is SGHTS, CDR2 YDEGEE. The V end was cut by 4 bases, the J end by 0 bases, with 10 bases between. The CDR3 contains 14 residues. The CDR3 protein is CASSPGSTNYGYTF. Here the CDR3 DNA reads TGTGCCAGCAGCCCCGGGAGCACTAACTATGGCTACACCTTC. The full variable domain, with the rest looked up from reference TRBV5-8 and TRBJ1-2, is EAGVTQSPTHLIKTRGQQATLRCSPISGHTSVYWYQQALGLGLQFLLWYDEGEERNRGNFPPRFSGRQFPNYSSELNVNALELEDSALYLCASSPGSTNYGYTFGSGTRLTVV.

The rearrangement links TRBV7-6 to TRBJ1-5, with 8 bases matching TRBD1. Trimming removed 2 bases from V and 6 bases from J; junction bases left unmatched: 9. The CDR3 extends over 16 amino acids. In germline, CDR1 is SGHVS, CDR2 FNYEAQ. CDR3 protein: CASSLRGQECTQPQHF. CDR3 sequence (DNA): TGTGCCAGCAGCTTACGGGGACAGGAATGTACTCAGCCCCAGCATTTT.

The J gene is TRBJ1-2, the V gene TRBV2; D remains ambiguous. The CDR3 is 14 amino acids. Germline CDR1 reads SNHLY; CDR2 reads FYNNEI. V dropped 10 bases and J dropped 1 base, with 16 bases sitting between them. CDR3 nucleotides: TGTGCCACTATACCCCAGCGCGGTAACTATGGCTACACCTTC. Its translation: CATIPQRGNYGYTF.

The J gene is TRBJ1-1, the V gene TRBV28; 7 bases line up with TRBD1. The CDR3 contains 12 residues. Germline V lookup: CDR1 MDHEN, CDR2 SYDVKM. The junction had 5 bases not matched to a gene; V was cut back by 5 bases and J by 8 bases. In DNA, the CDR3 is TGTGCCAGCAGTCGCCAGGGGGGAGAAGCTTTCTTT. Protein: CASSRQGGEAFF.

This clone occurred many times. The rearrangement joins TRBV5-6 to TRBJ2-7; 14 bases are shared with TRBD2. Germline CDR1 reads SGHDT; CDR2 reads YYEEEE. CDR3 size: 17 residues. J lost 1 base, V lost 3 bases, and 6 bases had no gene match. The CDR3 loop reads CASSYGLAGGLSYEQYF. The CDR3 DNA is TGTGCCAGCAGCTATGGACTAGCGGGGGGTTTGTCCTACGAGCAGTACTTC.

This chain connects TRBV6-5 to TRBJ2-7; TRBD2 agrees at 7 bases. Per germline, CDR1 MNHEY and CDR2 SVGAGI. After removal of 11 bases from V and 2 bases from J, the junction contained 6 bases not matched to a gene. This CDR3 has 12 amino acids. DNA of the CDR3: TGTGCCGCCCGCGGGGGTACCTACGAGCAGTACTTC. Its protein product is CAARGGTYEQYF.

This clone was seen only a few times. The rearrangement links TRBV5-4 to TRBJ1-2, with TRBD1 identical over 7 bases. The germline CDR1 and CDR2 sequences are SGHNT and YYREEE (reference sequence). V trimming: 4 bases; J trimming: 2 bases; junction bases outside the gene matches: 2. The CDR3 contains 13 residues. CDR3 sequence reads: CASSPGQNYGYTF. The CDR3 DNA sequence: TGTGCCAGCAGCCCGGGACAGAACTATGGCTACACCTTC.

The chain employs TRBV5-1 and TRBJ1-1, with 7 bases identical to TRBD1. Germline V gene lookup returns CDR1 SGHRS and CDR2 YFSETQ. The V gene end was trimmed by 4 bases and the J gene end by 6 bases; junction bases not matched to a gene: 12. The CDR3 covers 15 residues. CDR3 in amino acids: CASSPTDREAAEAFF. The CDR3, as DNA: TGCGCCAGCAGCCCAACTGACAGGGAGGCGGCTGAAGCTTTCTTT.

The chain couples TRBV4-3 to TRBJ1-2, with D uncertain. V lost 0 bases and J 4 bases, leaving 15 bases between the germline ends. CDR1 and CDR2 from the germline V gene are LGHNA and YSLEER. The CDR3 contains 16 residues. The CDR3 region is CASSQERRQLSYGYTF. CDR3 nucleotides: TGCGCCAGCAGCCAAGAAAGGCGGCAACTCAGCTATGGCTACACCTTC.

This clone appeared a single time. V is TRBV9 and J is TRBJ2-5; 9 bases align to TRBD2. Germline values: CDR1 SGDLS, CDR2 YYNGEE. The V and J ends lost 0 bases and 5 bases, in that order; junction bases with no gene match: 5. The CDR3 covers 15 residues. The CDR3 sequence: CASSVEAGGPETQYF. The CDR3 coding sequence is TGTGCCAGCAGCGTAGAGGCGGGGGGGCCGGAGACCCAGTACTTC.

The gene calls are TRBV30 and TRBJ2-7, with 7 bases lining up with TRBD1. This CDR3 contains 14 residues. With 4 bases clipped from V and 3 bases from J, the junction kept 9 bases outside the gene matches. Germline V gives CDR1 GTSNPN, CDR2 SVGIG (reference sequence). As DNA, the CDR3 is TGTGCCTGGAAAGGGACAGCACTTTTCTACGAGCAGTACTTC. As protein: CAWKGTALFYEQYF.

The V and J genes are TRBV6-5 and TRBJ1-3, with D unclear. The V gene's germline CDR1 is MNHEY and CDR2 SVGAGI. V was clipped by 6 bases and J by 8 bases, with 14 bases between them. The CDR3 has 13 residues. The CDR3 reads CASSRGELDTIYF. CDR3 DNA: TGTGCCAGCAGCCGCGGAGAGCTAGACACCATATATTTT.

This rearrangement joins TRBV2 to TRBJ1-3, with D perhaps TRBD1 (6 bases). CDR3 size: 14 residues. Between the trimmed V and J ends, which lost 8 bases and 0 bases, there was a span of 11 bases. Per the germline V gene, CDR1 is SNHLY and CDR2 is FYNNEI. CDR3 DNA: TGTGCCAGCGCGACAGGTAACTCTGGAAACACCATATATTTT. It specifies CASATGNSGNTIYF.

This clone was observed a few times. V is TRBV10-3 and J is TRBJ2-7; no definite D call. With 3 bases removed from V and 2 bases from J, the gap between germline ends came to 8 bases. The CDR3 is 13 residues long. The germline V gene encodes CDR1 ENHRY and CDR2 SYGVKD. The CDR3 loop reads CAISDPPTYEQYF. Written as DNA, the CDR3 is TGTGCCATCAGTGACCCCCCCACCTACGAGCAGTACTTC.

This rearrangement joins TRBV19 to TRBJ1-1, with unresolved D. This CDR3 has 14 residues. V lost 4 bases, J lost 4 bases, and 13 bases lay in between. In germline, CDR1 is LNHDA, CDR2 SQIVND (reference sequence). CDR3 nucleotide sequence: TGTGCCAGTAGTAAGGGAGTCACCTCCACTGAAGCTTTCTTT. As protein: CASSKGVTSTEAFF.